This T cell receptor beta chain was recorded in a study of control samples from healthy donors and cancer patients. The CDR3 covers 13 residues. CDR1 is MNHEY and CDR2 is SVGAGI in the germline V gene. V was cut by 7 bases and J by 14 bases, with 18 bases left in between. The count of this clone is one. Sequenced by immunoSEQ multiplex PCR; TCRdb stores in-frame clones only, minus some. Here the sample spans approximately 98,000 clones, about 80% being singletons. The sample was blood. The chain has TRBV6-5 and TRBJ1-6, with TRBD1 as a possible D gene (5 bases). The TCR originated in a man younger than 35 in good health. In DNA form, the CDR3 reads TGTGCCAGCACGAGGGGAGCGGCTCCGTCCCTCCACTTT. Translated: CASTRGAAPSLHF.